The sequence of this T cell receptor beta chain was determined in a study of T cells after yellow fever vaccination. Study summary: It was SMART-Seq v4 Ultra Low Input that prepared the fractions with low cell numbers.

TCR cDNA was made by 5'RACE template switching, adding a universal primer site and UMIs. One entry per CDR3 protein, called by TCRdb with MiXCR from the 5' RACE reads. The repertoire holds 340,000 or so distinct CDR3 sequences, 9.5% to 15% seen once, with about 3% in the top ten. Trimming removed 5 bases from V and 9 bases from J; junction bases left unmatched: 11. Germline V gene data show CDR1 as MNHEY and CDR2 as SVGEGT. There are 15 residues in the CDR3. This sequence joins TRBV6-2 or TRBV6-3 and TRBJ2-1; 9 bases line up with TRBD2. The clonotype originates from a man between 18 and 35 years old who received the YFV17D yellow fever vaccine. This material consisted of CD4+ T cells sorted from PBMCs, taken 15 days after the yellow fever booster vaccination. The CDR3 is CASSGAGGPSSEQFF. For the CDR3, the DNA is TGTGCCAGCAGTGGGGCGGGGGGGCCTTCTAGTGAGCAGTTCTTC.